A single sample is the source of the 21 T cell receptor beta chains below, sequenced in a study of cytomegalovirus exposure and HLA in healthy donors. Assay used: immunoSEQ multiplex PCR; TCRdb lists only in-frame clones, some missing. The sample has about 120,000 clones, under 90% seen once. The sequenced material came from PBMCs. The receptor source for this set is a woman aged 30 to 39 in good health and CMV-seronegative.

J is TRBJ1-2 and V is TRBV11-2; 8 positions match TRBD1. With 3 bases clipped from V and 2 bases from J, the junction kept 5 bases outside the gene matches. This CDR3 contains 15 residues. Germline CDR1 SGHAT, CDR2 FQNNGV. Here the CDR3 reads CASSLYRGGNYGYTF. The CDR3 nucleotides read TGTGCCAGCAGCTTGTACAGGGGGGGGAACTATGGCTACACCTTC.

The CDR3 protein is CASSLAFRGTEAFF. As DNA, the CDR3 is TGTGCCAGCAGCTTAGCGTTCAGGGGCACTGAAGCTTTCTTT. V and J are TRBV7-8 and TRBJ1-1, with D possibly being TRBD1 (6 bases). Between the trimmed V and J ends, which lost 0 bases and 4 bases, there was a span of 9 bases. This CDR3 spans 14 amino acids. In germline, CDR1 is SGHVS, CDR2 FQNEAQ. The whole variable domain, remainder taken from reference TRBV7-8 and TRBJ1-1, is GAGVSQSPRYKVAKRGQDVALRCDPISGHVSLFWYQQALGQGPEFLTYFQNEAQLDKSGLPSDRFFAERPEGSVSTLKIQRTQQEDSAVYLCASSLAFRGTEAFFGQGTRLTVV.

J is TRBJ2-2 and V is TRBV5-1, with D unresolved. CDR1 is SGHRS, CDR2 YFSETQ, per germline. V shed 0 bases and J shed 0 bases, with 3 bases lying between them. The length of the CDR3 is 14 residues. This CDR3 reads CASSLVANTGELFF. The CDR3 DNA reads TGCGCCAGCAGCTTGGTAGCGAACACCGGGGAGCTGTTTTTT.

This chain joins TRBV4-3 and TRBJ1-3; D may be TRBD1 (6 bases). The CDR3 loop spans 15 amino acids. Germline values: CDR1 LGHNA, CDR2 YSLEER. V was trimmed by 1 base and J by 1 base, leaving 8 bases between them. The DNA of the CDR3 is TGCGCCAGCAGCCAAGGAGGGGGTTCTGGAAACACCATATATTTT. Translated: CASSQGGGSGNTIYF.

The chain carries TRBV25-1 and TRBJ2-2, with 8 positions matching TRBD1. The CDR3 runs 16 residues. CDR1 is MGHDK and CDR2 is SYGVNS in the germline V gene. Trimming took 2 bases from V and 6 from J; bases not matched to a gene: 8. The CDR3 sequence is CASSETGTGPSGELFF. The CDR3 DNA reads TGTGCCAGCAGTGAAACCGGGACAGGTCCCTCCGGGGAGCTGTTTTTT.

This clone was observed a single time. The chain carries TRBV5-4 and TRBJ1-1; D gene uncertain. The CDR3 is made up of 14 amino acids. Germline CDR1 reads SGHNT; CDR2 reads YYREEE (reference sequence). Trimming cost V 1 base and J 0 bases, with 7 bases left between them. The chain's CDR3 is CASSLTPVNTEAFF. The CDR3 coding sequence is TGTGCCAGCAGCTTGACTCCCGTGAACACTGAAGCTTTCTTT. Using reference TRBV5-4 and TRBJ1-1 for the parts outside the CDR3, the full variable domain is ETGVTQSPTHLIKTRGQQVTLRCSSQSGHNTVSWYQQALGQGPQFIFQYYREEENGRGNFPPRFSGLQFPNYSSELNVNALELDDSALYLCASSLTPVNTEAFFGQGTRLTVV.

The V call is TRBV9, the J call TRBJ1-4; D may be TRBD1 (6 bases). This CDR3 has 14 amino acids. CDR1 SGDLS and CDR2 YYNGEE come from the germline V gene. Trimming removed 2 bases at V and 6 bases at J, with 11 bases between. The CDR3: CASSVGGADEKLFF. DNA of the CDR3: TGTGCCAGCAGCGTCGGGGGGGCCGATGAAAAACTGTTTTTT.

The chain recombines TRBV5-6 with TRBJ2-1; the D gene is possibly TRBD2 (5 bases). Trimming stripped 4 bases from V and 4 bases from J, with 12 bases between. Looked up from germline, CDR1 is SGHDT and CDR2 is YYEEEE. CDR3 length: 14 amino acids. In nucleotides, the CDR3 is TGTGCCAGCAGCAGGACTGAATCGTACAATGAGCAGTTCTTC. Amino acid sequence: CASSRTESYNEQFF.

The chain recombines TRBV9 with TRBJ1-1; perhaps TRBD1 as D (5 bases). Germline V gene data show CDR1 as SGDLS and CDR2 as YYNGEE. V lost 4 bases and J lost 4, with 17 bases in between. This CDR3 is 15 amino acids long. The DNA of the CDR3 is TGTGCCAGCAGCCTAACAGGCCGCGGGGTCACTGAAGCTTTCTTT. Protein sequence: CASSLTGRGVTEAFF.

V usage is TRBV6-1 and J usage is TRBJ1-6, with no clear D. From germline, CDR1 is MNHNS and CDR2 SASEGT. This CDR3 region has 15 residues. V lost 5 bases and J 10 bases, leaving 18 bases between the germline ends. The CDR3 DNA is TGTGCCAGCAGTCCGGGGAGGTCCTGGTCCTCACCCCTCCACTTT. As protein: CASSPGRSWSSPLHF.

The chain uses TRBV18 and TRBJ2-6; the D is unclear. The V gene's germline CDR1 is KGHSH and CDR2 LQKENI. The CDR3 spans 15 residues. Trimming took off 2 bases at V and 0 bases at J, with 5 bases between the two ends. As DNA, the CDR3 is TGTGCCAGCTCACCAATCCACTCTGGGGCCAACGTCCTGACTTTC. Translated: CASSPIHSGANVLTF.

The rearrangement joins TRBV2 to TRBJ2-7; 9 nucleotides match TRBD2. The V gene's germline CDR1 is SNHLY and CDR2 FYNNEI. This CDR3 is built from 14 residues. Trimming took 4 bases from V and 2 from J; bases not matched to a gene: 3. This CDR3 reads CASSVAGGPYEQYF. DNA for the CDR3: TGTGCCAGCAGTGTTGCGGGGGGGCCCTACGAGCAGTACTTC.

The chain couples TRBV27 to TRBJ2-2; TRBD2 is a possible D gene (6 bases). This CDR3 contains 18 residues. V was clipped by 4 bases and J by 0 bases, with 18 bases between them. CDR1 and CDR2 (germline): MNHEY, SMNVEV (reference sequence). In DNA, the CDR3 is TGTGCCAGCAGTTCCAAAGTTCTTGCGGGATCGAACACCGGGGAGCTGTTTTTT. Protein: CASSSKVLAGSNTGELFF.

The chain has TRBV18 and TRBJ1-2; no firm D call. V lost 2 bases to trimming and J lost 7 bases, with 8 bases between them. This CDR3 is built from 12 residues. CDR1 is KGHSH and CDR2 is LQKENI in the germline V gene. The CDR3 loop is CASSPVEGGYTF. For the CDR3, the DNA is TGTGCCAGCTCACCAGTAGAGGGTGGCTACACCTTC. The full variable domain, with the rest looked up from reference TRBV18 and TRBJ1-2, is NAGVMQNPRHLVRRRGQEARLRCSPMKGHSHVYWYRQLPEEGLKFMVYLQKENIIDESGMPKERFSAEFPKEGPSILRIQQVVRGDSAAYFCASSPVEGGYTFGSGTRLTVV.

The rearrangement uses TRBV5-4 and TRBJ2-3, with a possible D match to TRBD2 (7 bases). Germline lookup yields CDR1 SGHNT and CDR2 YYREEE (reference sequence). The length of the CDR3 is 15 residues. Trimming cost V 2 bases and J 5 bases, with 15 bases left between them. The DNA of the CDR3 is TGTGCCAGCAGCTTTCGCGGGGGCGGGATAGATACGCAGTATTTT. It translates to CASSFRGGGIDTQYF.

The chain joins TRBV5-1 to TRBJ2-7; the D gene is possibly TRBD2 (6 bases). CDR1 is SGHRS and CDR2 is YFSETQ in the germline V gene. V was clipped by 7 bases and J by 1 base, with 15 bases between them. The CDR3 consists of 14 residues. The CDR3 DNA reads TGCGCCAGCTGGGGGGACTCAAAGTCCTACGAGCAGTACTTC. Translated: CASWGDSKSYEQYF.

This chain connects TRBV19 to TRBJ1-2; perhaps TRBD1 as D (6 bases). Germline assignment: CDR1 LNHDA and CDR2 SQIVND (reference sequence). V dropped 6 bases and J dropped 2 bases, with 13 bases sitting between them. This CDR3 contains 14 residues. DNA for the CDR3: TGTGCCAGTAGCCCTACTGACAGGAACTATGGCTACACCTTC. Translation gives CASSPTDRNYGYTF. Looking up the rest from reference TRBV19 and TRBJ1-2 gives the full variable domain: DGGITQSPKYLFRKEGQNVTLSCEQNLNHDAMYWYRQDPGQGLRLIYYSQIVNDFQKGDIAEGYSVSREKKESFPLTVTSAQKNPTAFYLCASSPTDRNYGYTFGSGTRLTVV.

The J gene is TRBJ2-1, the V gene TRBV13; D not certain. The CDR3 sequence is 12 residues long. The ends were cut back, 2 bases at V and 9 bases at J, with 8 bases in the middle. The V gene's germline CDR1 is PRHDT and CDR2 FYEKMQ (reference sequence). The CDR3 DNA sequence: TGTGCCAGCAGCTTAAGCCGGGTTGAGCAGTTCTTC. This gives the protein CASSLSRVEQFF.

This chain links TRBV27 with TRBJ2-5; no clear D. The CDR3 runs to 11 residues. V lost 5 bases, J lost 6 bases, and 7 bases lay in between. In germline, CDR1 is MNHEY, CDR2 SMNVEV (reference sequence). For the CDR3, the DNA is TGTGCCAGCAGTAACCTAAAGACCCAGTACTTC. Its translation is CASSNLKTQYF.

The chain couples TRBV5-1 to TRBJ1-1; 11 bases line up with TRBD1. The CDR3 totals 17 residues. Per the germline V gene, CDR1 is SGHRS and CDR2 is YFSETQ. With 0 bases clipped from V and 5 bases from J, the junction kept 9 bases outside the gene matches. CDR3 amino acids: CASSLARTGGITTEAFF. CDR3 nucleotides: TGCGCCAGCAGCTTGGCTAGGACAGGGGGCATTACGACTGAAGCTTTCTTT.

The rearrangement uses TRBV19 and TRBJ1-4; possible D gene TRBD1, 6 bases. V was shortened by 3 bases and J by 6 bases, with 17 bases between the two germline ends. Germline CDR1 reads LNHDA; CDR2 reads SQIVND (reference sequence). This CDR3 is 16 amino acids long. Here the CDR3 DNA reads TGTGCCAGTAGTATTTTGGGGGCGGCGGACTATGAAAAACTGTTTTTT. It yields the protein CASSILGAADYEKLFF.